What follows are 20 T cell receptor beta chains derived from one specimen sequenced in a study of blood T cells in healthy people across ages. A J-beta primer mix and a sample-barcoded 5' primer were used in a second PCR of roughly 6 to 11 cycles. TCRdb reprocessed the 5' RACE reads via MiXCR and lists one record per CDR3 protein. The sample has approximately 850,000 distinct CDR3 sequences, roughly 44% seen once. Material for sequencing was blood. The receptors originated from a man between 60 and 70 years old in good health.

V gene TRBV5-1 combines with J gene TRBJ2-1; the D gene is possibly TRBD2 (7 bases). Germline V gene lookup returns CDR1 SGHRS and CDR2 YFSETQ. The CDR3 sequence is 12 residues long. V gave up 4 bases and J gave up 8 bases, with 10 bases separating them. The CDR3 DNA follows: TGCGCCAGCAGCGCGGGGGCGGATGAGCAGTTCTTC. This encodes CASSAGADEQFF.

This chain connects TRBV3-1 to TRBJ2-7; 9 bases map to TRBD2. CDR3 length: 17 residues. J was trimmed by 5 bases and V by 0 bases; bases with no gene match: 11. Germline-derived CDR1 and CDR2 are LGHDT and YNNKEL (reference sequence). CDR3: CASSQDSAGGLPHEQYF. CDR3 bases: TGTGCCAGCAGCCAAGATTCCGCGGGGGGGCTCCCCCACGAGCAGTACTTC.

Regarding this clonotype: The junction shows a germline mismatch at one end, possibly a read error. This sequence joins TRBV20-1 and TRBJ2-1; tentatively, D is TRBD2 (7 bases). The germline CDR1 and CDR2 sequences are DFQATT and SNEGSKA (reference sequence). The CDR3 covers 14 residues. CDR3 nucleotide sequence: TGCAGTGCTAGGACGGGGGGCTCCTACGATGAGCAGTTCTTC. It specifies CSARTGGSYDEQFF.

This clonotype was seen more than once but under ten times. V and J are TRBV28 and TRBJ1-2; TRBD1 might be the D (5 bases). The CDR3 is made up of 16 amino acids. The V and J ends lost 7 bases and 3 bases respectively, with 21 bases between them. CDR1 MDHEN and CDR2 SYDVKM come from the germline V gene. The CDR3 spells CASTGGVFYYDYGYTF. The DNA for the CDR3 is TGTGCCAGCACTGGGGGGGTCTTTTATTATGACTATGGCTACACCTTC.

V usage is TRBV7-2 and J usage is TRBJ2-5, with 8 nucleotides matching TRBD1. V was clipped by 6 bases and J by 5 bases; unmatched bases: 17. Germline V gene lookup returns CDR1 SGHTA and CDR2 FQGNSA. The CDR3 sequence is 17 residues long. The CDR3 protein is CASSPHSGTGSPETQYF. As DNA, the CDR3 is TGTGCCAGCAGTCCACATTCCGGGACAGGATCTCCGGAGACCCAGTACTTC.

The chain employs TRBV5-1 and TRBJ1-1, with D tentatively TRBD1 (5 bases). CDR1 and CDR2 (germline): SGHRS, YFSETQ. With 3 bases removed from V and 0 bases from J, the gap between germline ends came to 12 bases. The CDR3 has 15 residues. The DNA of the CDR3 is TGCGCCAGCAGCTCAGAGGGGTGGATGAACACTGAAGCTTTCTTT. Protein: CASSSEGWMNTEAFF.

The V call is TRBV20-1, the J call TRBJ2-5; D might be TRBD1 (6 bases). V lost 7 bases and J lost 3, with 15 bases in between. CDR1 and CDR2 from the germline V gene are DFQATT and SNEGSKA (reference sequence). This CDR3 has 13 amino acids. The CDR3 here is CSGLRDIEETQYF. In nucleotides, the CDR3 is TGCAGTGGGCTTAGGGACATAGAAGAGACCCAGTACTTC.

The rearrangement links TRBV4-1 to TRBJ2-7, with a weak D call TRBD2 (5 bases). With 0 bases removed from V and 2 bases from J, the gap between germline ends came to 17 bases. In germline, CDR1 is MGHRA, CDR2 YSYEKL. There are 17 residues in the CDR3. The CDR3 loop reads CASSQDLANLGAYEQYF. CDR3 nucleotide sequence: TGCGCCAGCAGCCAAGATTTGGCAAATCTCGGGGCCTACGAGCAGTACTTC.

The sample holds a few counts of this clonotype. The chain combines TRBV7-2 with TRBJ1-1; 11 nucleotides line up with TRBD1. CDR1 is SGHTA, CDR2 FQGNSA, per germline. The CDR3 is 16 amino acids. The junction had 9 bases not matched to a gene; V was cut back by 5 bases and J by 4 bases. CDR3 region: CASSPGGGTGGTEAFF. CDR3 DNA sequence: TGTGCCAGCAGCCCCGGCGGGGGGACAGGGGGCACTGAAGCTTTCTTT.

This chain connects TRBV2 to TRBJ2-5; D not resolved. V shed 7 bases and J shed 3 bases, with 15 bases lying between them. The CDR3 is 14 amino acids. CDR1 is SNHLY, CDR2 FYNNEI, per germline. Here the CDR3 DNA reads TGTGCCAGCAAACGTGAGGTAGCAAAAGAGACCCAGTACTTC. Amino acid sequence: CASKREVAKETQYF. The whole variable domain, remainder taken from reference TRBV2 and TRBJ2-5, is EPEVTQTPSHQVTQMGQEVILRCVPISNHLYFYWYRQILGQKVEFLVSFYNNEISEKSEIFDDQFSVERPDGSNFTLKIRSTKLEDSAMYFCASKREVAKETQYFGPGTRLLVL.

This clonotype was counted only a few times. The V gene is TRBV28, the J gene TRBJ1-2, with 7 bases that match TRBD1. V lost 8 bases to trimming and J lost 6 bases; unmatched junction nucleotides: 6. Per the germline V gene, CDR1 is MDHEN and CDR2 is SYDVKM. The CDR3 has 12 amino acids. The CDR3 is CASQDRLNGYTF. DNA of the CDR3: TGTGCCAGCCAGGACAGGCTTAATGGCTACACCTTC.

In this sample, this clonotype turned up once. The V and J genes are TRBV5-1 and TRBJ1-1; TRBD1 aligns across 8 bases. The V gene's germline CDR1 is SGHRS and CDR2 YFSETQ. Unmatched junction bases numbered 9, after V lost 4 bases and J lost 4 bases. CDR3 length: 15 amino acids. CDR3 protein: CASSPRQGMGTEAFF. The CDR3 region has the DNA TGCGCCAGCAGCCCCAGACAGGGGATGGGCACTGAAGCTTTCTTT.

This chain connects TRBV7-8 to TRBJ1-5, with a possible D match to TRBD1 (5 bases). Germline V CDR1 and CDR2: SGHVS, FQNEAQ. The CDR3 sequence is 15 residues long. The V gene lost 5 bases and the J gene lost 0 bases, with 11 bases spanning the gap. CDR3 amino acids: CASSTHGTSNQPQHF. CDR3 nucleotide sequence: TGTGCCAGCAGCACGCACGGGACTAGCAATCAGCCCCAGCATTTT.

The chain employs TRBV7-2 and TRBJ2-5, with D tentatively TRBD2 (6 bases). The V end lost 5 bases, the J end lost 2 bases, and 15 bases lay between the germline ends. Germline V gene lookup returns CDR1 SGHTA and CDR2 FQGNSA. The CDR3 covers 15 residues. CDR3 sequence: CASSTTRDLQETQYF. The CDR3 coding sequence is TGTGCCAGCAGCACTACCCGGGACTTACAAGAGACCCAGTACTTC.

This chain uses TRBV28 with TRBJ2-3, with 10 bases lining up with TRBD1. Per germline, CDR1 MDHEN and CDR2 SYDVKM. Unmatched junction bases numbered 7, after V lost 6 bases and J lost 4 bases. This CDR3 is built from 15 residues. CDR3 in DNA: TGTGCCAGCAGGGCGGACAGGGGGTATGCAGATACGCAGTATTTT. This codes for CASRADRGYADTQYF.

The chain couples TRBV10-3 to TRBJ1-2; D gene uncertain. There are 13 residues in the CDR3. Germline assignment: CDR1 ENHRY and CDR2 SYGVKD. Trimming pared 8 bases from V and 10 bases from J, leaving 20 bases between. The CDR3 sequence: CAIADRRDIDYTF. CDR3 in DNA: TGTGCCATCGCGGACCGGCGGGATATTGACTACACCTTC.

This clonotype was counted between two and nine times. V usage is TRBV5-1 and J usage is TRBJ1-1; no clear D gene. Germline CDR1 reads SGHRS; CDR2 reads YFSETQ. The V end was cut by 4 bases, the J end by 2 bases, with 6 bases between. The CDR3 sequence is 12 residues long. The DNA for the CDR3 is TGCGCCAGCAGCCGGGATAACACTGAAGCTTTCTTT. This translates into CASSRDNTEAFF.

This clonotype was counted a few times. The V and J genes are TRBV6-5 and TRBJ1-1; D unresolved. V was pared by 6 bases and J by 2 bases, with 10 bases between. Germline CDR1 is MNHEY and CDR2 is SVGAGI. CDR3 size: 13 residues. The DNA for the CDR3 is TGTGCCAGCAGCGTCCGGGGAAACACTGAAGCTTTCTTT. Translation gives CASSVRGNTEAFF.

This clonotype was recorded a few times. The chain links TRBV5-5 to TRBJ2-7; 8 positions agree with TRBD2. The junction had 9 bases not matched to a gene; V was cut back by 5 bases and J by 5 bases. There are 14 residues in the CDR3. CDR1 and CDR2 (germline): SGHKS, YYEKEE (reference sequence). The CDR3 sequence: CASSTRGGANEQYF. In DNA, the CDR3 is TGTGCCAGCAGTACCCGGGGGGGTGCTAACGAGCAGTACTTC.

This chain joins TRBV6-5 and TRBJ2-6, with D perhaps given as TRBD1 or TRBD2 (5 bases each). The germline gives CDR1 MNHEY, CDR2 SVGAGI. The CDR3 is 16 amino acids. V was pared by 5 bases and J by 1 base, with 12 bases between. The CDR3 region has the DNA TGTGCCAGCAGTAGGGACCCCCCGTCTGGGGCCAACGTCCTGACTTTC. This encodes CASSRDPPSGANVLTF.